Listed below are T cell receptor beta chains from one sample, sequenced in a study of blood T cell repertoires in COVID-19. Sequenced by immunoSEQ multiplex PCR; TCRdb stores in-frame clones only, minus some. The data hold approximately 140,000 clones, with roughly 86% observed a single time. Material: peripheral blood. These receptor sequences come from a woman aged 55-70 years with acute or convalescent COVID-19. CDR3s include the opening cysteine and the closing phenylalanine or tryptophan. Each record gives: CDR3 DNA, CDR3 protein, V gene, J gene, clone size, D gene. A D gene is named only where the DNA matches it firmly. The size of a clone is reported for some rows only, either as once, few or many, or as a class for expanded clones.

TGTGCCAGCAGCTTAAGAGACCGGGACAGGAATCAGCCCCAGCATTTT	CASSLRDRDRNQPQHF	TRBV7-8	TRBJ1-5	-	TRBD1
TGTGCCAGTAGTATAGTGGGGACTAGCGGGGGGACCATACAAGAGGGCCAGTACTTC	CASSIVGTSGGTIQEGQYF	TRBV19	TRBJ2-5	-	TRBD2
TGTGCCACCAGTGACTCCGGTCTCACTGGAAACACCATATATTTT	CATSDSGLTGNTIYF	TRBV24-1	TRBJ1-3	-	-
TGCGCCAGCAGCCAAGTAGGGGCAAAAAATGAGCAGTTCTTC	CASSQVGAKNEQFF	TRBV4-3	TRBJ2-1	-	-
TGTGCCAGCAGTCCCGAGACTAGCGGGGGGAAAGAGACCCAGTACTTC	CASSPETSGGKETQYF	TRBV4-2	TRBJ2-5	-	TRBD2
TGTGCCAGCAGCCAAGAGGCAGGGACAGGGAGTGGGGAGCAGTACTTC	CASSQEAGTGSGEQYF	TRBV3-1/TRBV3-2	TRBJ2-7	-	TRBD1
TGTGCCAGCAGTGAATCGGGAGCCGGTAGCACAGATACGCAGTATTTT	CASSESGAGSTDTQYF	TRBV6-4	TRBJ2-3	once	-
TGTGCCAGTAGCCTACAGGGTGTAGGGGGCTACACCTTC	CASSLQGVGGYTF	TRBV19	TRBJ1-2	-	-
TGCGCCAGCAGCCGGAAACTATCTAGCGGGGGGGCGTTCTCCTACGAGCAGTACTTC	CASSRKLSSGGAFSYEQYF	TRBV4-1	TRBJ2-7	-	TRBD2
TGTGCCACTGCGGATAAGGCCTATAATTCACCCCTCCACTTT	CATADKAYNSPLHF	TRBV24-1	TRBJ1-6	-	-
TGTGCCATACAGGGGCGGGATCAGCCCCAGCATTTT	CAIQGRDQPQHF	TRBV6-5	TRBJ1-5	-	TRBD1
TGTGCCAGCAGCTCTGGACAGGGGTCCTACGAGCAGTACTTC	CASSSGQGSYEQYF	TRBV5-4	TRBJ2-7	-	TRBD1
TGTGCCAGCAGCCGGTCCGGGACACGCTCCTACAATGAGCAGTTCTTC	CASSRSGTRSYNEQFF	TRBV11-3	TRBJ2-1	few	-
TGTGCCAGCAGGGTGTTTAGCGGGGTGACAGATACGCAGTATTTT	CASRVFSGVTDTQYF	TRBV27	TRBJ2-3	once	TRBD2
TGTGCCAGCAGCCCCGGGGGGGCCGAGGCTGAGCAGTTCTTC	CASSPGGAEAEQFF	TRBV4-2	TRBJ2-1	-	TRBD2
TGCAGCGTTGAATCCCCGAGCTCCTACAATGAGCAGTTCTTC	CSVESPSSYNEQFF	TRBV29-1	TRBJ2-1	-	-